This T cell receptor beta chain appears in the sequencing data of a study of blood T cell repertoires in COVID-19. Study details: Acute-phase and convalescent COVID-19 samples originated in the United States, Italy and Spain. T cells, B-cell-depleted T cells, or PBMCs supplied cDNA or gDNA.

The repertoire was sequenced with immunoSEQ multiplex PCR; TCRdb's copy has only in-frame clones and lacks some. The sample holds about 400,000 clones, over 75% seen once. Turning to this clone: Within the sample, other DNA sequences also encode this same CDR3.

Self-reported history from a screening survey and questionnaire set each donor's cohort. The V segment lost 5 bases and the J segment 3 bases; nucleotides outside the gene matches: 1. Germline loops: CDR1 SGHAT, CDR2 FQNNGV. The CDR3 extends over 12 amino acids. The chain is built from TRBV11-2 and TRBJ2-7; 7 bases agree with TRBD1. This clonotype was sampled from a woman between 35 and 50 years old with acute COVID-19. The material sequenced was PBMCs or T cells enriched from blood (not recorded which). CDR3 protein: CASSPGGYEQYF. The CDR3 bases are TGTGCCAGCAGCCCAGGGGGCTACGAGCAGTACTTC.